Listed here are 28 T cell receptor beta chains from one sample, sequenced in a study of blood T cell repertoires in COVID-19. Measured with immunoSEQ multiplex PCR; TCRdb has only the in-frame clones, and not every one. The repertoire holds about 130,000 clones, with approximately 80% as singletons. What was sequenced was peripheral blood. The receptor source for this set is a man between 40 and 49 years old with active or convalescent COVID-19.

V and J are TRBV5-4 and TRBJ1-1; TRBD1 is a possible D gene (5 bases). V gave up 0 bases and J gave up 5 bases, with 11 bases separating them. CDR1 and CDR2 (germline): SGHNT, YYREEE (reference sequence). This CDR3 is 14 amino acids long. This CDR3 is CASSLDPGITEAFF. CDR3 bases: TGTGCCAGCAGCTTGGATCCAGGGATAACTGAAGCTTTCTTT.

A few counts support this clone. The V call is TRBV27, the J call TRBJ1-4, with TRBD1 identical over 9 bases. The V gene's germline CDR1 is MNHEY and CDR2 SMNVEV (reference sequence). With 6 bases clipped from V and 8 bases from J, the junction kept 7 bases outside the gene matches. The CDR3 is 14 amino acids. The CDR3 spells CASRLQGAGEKLFF. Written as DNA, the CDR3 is TGTGCCAGCAGACTACAGGGGGCCGGAGAAAAACTGTTTTTT.

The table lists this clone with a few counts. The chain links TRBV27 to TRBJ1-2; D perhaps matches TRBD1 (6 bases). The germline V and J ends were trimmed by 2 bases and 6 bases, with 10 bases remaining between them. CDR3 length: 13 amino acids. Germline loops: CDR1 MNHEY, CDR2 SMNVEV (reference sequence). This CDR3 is CASSLRRGDGYTF. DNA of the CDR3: TGTGCCAGCAGTTTACGCAGGGGCGATGGCTACACCTTC.

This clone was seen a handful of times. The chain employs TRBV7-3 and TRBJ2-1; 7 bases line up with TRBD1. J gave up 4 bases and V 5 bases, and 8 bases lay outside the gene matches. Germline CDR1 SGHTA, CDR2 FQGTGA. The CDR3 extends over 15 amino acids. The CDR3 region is CASSQTGTAYNEQFF. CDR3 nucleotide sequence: TGTGCCAGCAGCCAAACCGGGACAGCATACAATGAGCAGTTCTTC.

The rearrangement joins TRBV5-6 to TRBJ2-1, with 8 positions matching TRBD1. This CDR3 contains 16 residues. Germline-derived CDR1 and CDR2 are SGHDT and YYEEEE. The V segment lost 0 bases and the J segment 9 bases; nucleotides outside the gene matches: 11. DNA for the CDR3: TGTGCCAGCAGCTTGGAATTTGCTCGGACAGGGACTGAGCAGTTCTTC. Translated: CASSLEFARTGTEQFF. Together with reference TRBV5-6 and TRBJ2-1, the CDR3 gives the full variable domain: DAGVTQSPTHLIKTRGQQVTLRCSPKSGHDTVSWYQQALGQGPQFIFQYYEEEERQRGNFPDRFSGHQFPNYSSELNVNALLLGDSALYLCASSLEFARTGTEQFFGPGTRLTVL.

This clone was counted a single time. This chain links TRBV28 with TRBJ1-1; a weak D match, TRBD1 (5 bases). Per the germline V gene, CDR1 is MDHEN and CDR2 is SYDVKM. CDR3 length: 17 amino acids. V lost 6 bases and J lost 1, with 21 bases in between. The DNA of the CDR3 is TGTGCCAGCAGGCCTATCGGTGGGGGGTTAGGGAACACTGAAGCTTTCTTT. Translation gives CASRPIGGGLGNTEAFF.

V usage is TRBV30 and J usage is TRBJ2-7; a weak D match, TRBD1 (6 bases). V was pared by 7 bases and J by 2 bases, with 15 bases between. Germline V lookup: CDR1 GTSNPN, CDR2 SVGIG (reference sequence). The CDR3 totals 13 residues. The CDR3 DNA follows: TGTGCCTTACAGGGATCTTCTACCTACGAGCAGTACTTC. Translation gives CALQGSSTYEQYF. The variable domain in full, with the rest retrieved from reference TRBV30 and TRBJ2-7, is SQTIHQWPATLVQPVGSPLSLECTVEGTSNPNLYWYRQAAGRGLQLLFYSVGIGQISSEVPQNLSASRPQDRQFILSSKKLLLSDSGFYLCALQGSSTYEQYFGPGTRLTVT.

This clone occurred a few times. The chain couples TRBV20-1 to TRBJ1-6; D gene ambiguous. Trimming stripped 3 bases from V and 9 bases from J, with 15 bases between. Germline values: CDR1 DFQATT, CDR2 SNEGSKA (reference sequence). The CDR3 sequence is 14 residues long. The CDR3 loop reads CSASDPGKGSPLHF. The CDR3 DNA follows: TGCAGTGCTAGTGACCCGGGGAAGGGTTCACCCCTCCACTTT.

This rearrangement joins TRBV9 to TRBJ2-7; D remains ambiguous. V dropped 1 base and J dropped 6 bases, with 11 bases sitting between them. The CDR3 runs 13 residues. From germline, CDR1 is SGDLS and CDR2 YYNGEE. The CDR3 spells CASSVPPSGEQYF. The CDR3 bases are TGTGCCAGCAGCGTACCCCCTTCCGGCGAGCAGTACTTC.

CDR3 protein: CASSPETANTEAFF. CDR3 DNA sequence: TGTGCCAGCAGCCCAGAAACAGCGAACACTGAAGCTTTCTTT. The chain employs TRBV11-2 and TRBJ1-1; no reliable D call. V was cut by 5 bases and J by 1 base, with 11 bases left in between. The length of the CDR3 is 14 residues. Germline assignment: CDR1 SGHAT and CDR2 FQNNGV. The complete variable domain, with remaining parts taken from reference TRBV11-2 and TRBJ1-1, reads EAGVAQSPRYKIIEKRQSVAFWCNPISGHATLYWYQQILGQGPKLLIQFQNNGVVDDSQLPKDRFSAERLKGVDSTLKIQPAKLEDSAVYLCASSPETANTEAFFGQGTRLTVV.

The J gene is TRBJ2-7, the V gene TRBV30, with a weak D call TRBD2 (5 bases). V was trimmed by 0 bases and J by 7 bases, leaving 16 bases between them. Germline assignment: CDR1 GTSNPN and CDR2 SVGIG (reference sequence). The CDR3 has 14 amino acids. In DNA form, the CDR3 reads TGTGCCTGGAGTGTACGCAGGAGGCCTGGGGAGCAGTACTTC. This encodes CAWSVRRRPGEQYF. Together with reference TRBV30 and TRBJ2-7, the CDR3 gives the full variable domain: SQTIHQWPATLVQPVGSPLSLECTVEGTSNPNLYWYRQAAGRGLQLLFYSVGIGQISSEVPQNLSASRPQDRQFILSSKKLLLSDSGFYLCAWSVRRRPGEQYFGPGTRLTVT.

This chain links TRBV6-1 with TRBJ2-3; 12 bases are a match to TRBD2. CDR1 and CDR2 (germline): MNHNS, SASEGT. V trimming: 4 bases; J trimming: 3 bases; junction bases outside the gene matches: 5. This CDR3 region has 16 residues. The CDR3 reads CASSATSGGLTDTQYF. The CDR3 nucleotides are TGTGCCAGCAGTGCGACTAGCGGGGGTTTGACAGATACGCAGTATTTT.

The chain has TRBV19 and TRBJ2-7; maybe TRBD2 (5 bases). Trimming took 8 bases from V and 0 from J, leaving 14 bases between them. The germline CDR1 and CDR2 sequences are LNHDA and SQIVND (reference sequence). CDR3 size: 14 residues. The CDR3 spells CASSRVGVSYEQYF. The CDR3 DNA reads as TGTGCCAGTTCCCGAGTGGGAGTCTCCTACGAGCAGTACTTC.

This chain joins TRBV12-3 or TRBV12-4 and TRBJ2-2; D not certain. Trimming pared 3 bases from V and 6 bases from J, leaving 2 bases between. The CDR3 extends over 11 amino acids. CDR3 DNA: TGTGCCAGCAGTTTCTCCGGGGAGCTGTTTTTT. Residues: CASSFSGELFF.

Written as DNA, the CDR3 is TGTGCCAGCAGCGTAGGATCCCAGTCTTATGGCTACACCTTC. This codes for CASSVGSQSYGYTF. The rearrangement joins TRBV9 to TRBJ1-2; no firm D call. The length of the CDR3 is 14 residues. Germline CDR1 SGDLS, CDR2 YYNGEE. With 0 bases removed from V and 5 bases from J, the gap between germline ends came to 11 bases.

The CDR3 spells CACWGGSNQPQHF. The CDR3 DNA follows: TGTGCCTGCTGGGGGGGGAGCAATCAGCCCCAGCATTTT. The rearrangement uses TRBV30 and TRBJ1-5, with a possible D match to TRBD1 (5 bases). CDR3 length: 13 residues. Per the germline V gene, CDR1 is GTSNPN and CDR2 is SVGIG (reference sequence). Trimming left V 6 bases short and J 1 base short, with 10 bases between.

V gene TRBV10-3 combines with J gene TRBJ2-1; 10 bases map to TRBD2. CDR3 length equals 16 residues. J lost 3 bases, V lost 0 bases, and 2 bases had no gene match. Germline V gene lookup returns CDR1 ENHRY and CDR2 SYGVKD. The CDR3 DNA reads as TGTGCCATCAGTGAGTCCGGGACTAGCGTCTACAATGAGCAGTTCTTC. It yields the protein CAISESGTSVYNEQFF.

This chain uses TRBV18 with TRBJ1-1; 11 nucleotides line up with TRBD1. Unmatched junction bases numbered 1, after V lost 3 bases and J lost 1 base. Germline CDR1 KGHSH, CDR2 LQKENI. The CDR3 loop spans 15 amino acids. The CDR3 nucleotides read TGTGCCAGCTCACCCGGACAGGGGGCGAACACTGAAGCTTTCTTT. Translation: CASSPGQGANTEAFF.

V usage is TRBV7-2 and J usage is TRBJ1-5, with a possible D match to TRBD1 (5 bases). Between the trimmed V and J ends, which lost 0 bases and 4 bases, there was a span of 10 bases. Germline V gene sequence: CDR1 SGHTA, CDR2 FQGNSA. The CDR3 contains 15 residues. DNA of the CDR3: TGTGCCAGCAGCTTAGCGGGGGGAGGAAATCAGCCCCAGCATTTT. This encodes CASSLAGGGNQPQHF. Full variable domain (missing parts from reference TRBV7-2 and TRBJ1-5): GAGVSQSPSNKVTEKGKDVELRCDPISGHTALYWYRQSLGQGLEFLIYFQGNSAPDKSGLPSDRFSAERTGGSVSTLTIQRTQQEDSAVYLCASSLAGGGNQPQHFGDGTRLSIL.

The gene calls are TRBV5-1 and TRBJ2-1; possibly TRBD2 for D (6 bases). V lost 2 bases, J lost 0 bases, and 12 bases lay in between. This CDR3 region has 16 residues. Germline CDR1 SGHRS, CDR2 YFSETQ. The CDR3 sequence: CASSLPGAGSYNEQFF. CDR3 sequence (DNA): TGCGCCAGCAGCTTACCGGGAGCTGGCTCCTACAATGAGCAGTTCTTC. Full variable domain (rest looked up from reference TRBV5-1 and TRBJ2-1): KAGVTQTPRYLIKTRGQQVTLSCSPISGHRSVSWYQQTPGQGLQFLFEYFSETQRNKGNFPGRFSGRQFSNSRSEMNVSTLELGDSALYLCASSLPGAGSYNEQFFGPGTRLTVL.

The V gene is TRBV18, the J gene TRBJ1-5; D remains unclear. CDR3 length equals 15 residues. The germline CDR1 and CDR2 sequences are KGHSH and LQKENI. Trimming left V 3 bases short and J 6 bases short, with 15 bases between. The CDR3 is CASSPSRGQAQPQHF. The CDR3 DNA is TGTGCCAGCTCACCGTCTCGGGGTCAGGCTCAGCCCCAGCATTTT.

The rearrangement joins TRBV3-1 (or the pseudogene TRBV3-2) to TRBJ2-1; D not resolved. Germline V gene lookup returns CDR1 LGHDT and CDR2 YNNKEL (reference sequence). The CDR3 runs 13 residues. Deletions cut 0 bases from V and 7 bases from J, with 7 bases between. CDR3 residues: CASSQDYLNEQFF. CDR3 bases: TGTGCCAGCAGCCAAGACTACCTAAATGAGCAGTTCTTC.

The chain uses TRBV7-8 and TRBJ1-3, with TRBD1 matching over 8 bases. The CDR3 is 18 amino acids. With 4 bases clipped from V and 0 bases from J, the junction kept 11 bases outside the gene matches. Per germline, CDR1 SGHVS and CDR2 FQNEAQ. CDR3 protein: CASSSGTGQGPSGNTIYF. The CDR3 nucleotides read TGTGCCAGCAGCTCCGGGACAGGACAGGGCCCCTCTGGAAACACCATATATTTT. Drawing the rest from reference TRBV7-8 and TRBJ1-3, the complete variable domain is GAGVSQSPRYKVAKRGQDVALRCDPISGHVSLFWYQQALGQGPEFLTYFQNEAQLDKSGLPSDRFFAERPEGSVSTLKIQRTQQEDSAVYLCASSSGTGQGPSGNTIYFGEGSWLTVV.

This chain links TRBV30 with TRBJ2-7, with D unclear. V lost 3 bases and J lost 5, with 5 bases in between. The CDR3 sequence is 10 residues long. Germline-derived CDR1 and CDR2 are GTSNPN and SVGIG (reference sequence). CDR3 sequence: CAWSGDEQYF. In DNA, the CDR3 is TGTGCCTGGAGCGGAGACGAGCAGTACTTC.

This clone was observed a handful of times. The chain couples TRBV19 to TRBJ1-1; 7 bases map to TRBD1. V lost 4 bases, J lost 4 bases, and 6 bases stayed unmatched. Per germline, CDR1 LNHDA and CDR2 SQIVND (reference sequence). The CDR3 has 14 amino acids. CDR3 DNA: TGTGCCAGTAGTACCAAACAGGGGTCCACTGAAGCTTTCTTT. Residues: CASSTKQGSTEAFF. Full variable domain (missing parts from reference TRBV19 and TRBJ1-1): DGGITQSPKYLFRKEGQNVTLSCEQNLNHDAMYWYRQDPGQGLRLIYYSQIVNDFQKGDIAEGYSVSREKKESFPLTVTSAQKNPTAFYLCASSTKQGSTEAFFGQGTRLTVV.

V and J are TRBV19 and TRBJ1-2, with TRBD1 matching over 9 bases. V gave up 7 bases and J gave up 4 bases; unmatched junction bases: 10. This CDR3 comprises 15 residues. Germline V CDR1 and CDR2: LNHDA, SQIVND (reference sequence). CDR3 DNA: TGTGCCAGTATGGGGGACAGGGAAAAACTCTATGGCTACACCTTC. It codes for CASMGDREKLYGYTF.

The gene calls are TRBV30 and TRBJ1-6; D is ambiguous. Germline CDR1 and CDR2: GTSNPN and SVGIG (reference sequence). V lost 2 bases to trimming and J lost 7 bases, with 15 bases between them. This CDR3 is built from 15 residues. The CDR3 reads CAWSTARVPNSPLHF. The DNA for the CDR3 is TGTGCCTGGAGTACCGCCCGAGTCCCAAATTCACCCCTCCACTTT.

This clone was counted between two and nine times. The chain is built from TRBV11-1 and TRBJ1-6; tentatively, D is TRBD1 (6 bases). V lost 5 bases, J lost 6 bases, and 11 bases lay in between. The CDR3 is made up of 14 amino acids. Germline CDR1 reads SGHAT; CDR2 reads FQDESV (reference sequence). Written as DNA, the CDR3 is TGTGCCAGCAGCGCTCGACAGGTTAATTCACCCCTCCACTTT. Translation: CASSARQVNSPLHF.